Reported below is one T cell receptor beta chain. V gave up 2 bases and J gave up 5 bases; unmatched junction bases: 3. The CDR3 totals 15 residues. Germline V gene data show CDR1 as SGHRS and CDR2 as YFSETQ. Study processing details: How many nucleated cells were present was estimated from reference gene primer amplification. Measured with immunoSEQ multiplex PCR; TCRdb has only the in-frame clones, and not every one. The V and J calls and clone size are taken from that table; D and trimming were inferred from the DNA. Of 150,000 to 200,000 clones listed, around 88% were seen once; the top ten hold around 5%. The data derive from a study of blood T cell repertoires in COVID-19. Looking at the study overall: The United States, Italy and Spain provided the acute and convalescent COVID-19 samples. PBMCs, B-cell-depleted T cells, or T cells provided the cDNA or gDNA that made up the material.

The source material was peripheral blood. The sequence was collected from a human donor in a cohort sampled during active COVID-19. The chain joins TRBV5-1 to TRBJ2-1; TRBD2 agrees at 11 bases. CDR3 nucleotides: TGCGCCAGCAGCTTCGGGACTAGCGGTAACAATGAGCAGTTCTTC. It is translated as CASSFGTSGNNEQFF.